A single sample is the source of the 26 T cell receptor beta chains below, sequenced in a study of PD-1 blockade in classical Hodgkin lymphoma. Assay used: immunoSEQ multiplex PCR; TCRdb lists only in-frame clones, some missing. The sample holds some 10,000 clones, 70% to 85% seen once. Time point noted: cycle 4 day 1 (C4D1), after more than 5 weeks of nivolumab. Each of the patients experienced relapse following autologous stem cell transplantation, and their brentuximab vedotin exposure differed. The sequenced sample was peripheral blood mononuclear cells (PBMCs), obtained before the fourth cycle of nivolumab. These receptors came from a human donor with classical Hodgkin lymphoma.

V is TRBV5-6 and J is TRBJ1-2; no clear D. CDR3 length: 12 residues. Germline values: CDR1 SGHDT, CDR2 YYEEEE. Trimming removed 4 bases from V and 5 bases from J, with 9 bases in between. The CDR3 nucleotides are TGTGCCAGCAGCCCCCCGAATTATGGCTACACCTTC. Translating gives CASSPPNYGYTF.

J is TRBJ2-1 and V is TRBV6-1; D might be TRBD2 (5 bases). Germline loops: CDR1 MNHNS, CDR2 SASEGT. Trimming stripped 1 base from V and 3 bases from J, with 13 bases between. This CDR3 has 16 amino acids. CDR3 region: CASSEVGLADYNEQFF. CDR3 coding DNA: TGTGCCAGCAGTGAAGTTGGTCTAGCAGACTACAATGAGCAGTTCTTC.

The rearrangement links TRBV9 to TRBJ2-5; D remains unclear. V lost 0 bases and J 2 bases, leaving 5 bases between the germline ends. This CDR3 is built from 13 residues. Germline CDR1 and CDR2: SGDLS and YYNGEE. CDR3 sequence: CASSVGPQETQYF. Written as DNA, the CDR3 is TGTGCCAGCAGCGTAGGCCCGCAAGAGACCCAGTACTTC.

The chain links TRBV27 to TRBJ2-3; D unresolved. Trimming pared 6 bases from V and 6 bases from J, leaving 10 bases between. The CDR3 spans 12 residues. Germline V gene lookup returns CDR1 MNHEY and CDR2 SMNVEV (reference sequence). For the CDR3, the DNA is TGTGCCAGCAGAAAGCTAGGGGATACGCAGTATTTT. Residues: CASRKLGDTQYF.

The CDR3 spells CASSPRSIVSNEQFF. Written as DNA, the CDR3 is TGTGCCAGCAGCCCGAGGTCCATAGTATCGAATGAGCAGTTCTTC. The chain couples TRBV28 to TRBJ2-1; no clear D gene. The ends were cut back, 6 bases at V and 7 bases at J, with 19 bases in the middle. The CDR3 runs to 15 residues. Germline V CDR1 and CDR2: MDHEN, SYDVKM. Full variable domain (missing parts from reference TRBV28 and TRBJ2-1): DVKVTQSSRYLVKRTGEKVFLECVQDMDHENMFWYRQDPGLGLRLIYFSYDVKMKEKGDIPEGYSVSREKKERFSLILESASTNQTSMYLCASSPRSIVSNEQFFGPGTRLTVL.

This clone was detected only once. The chain carries TRBV5-1 and TRBJ1-1; D is uncertain. The germline gives CDR1 SGHRS, CDR2 YFSETQ. V lost 0 bases, J lost 6 bases, and 15 bases lay in between. This CDR3 has 15 residues. The CDR3 is CASSLVRAWVSEAFF. For the CDR3, the DNA is TGCGCCAGCAGCTTGGTTAGGGCGTGGGTCTCTGAAGCTTTCTTT.

The gene calls are TRBV7-8 and TRBJ2-7; 9 bases match TRBD2. This CDR3 region has 15 residues. CDR1 SGHVS and CDR2 FQNEAQ come from the germline V gene. With V trimmed by 8 bases and J by 7 bases, 15 bases remained unmatched. This CDR3 is CASQPWEAGGKEQYF. CDR3 nucleotides: TGTGCCAGCCAACCCTGGGAAGCGGGGGGTAAAGAGCAGTACTTC. Combining the CDR3 with reference TRBV7-8 and TRBJ2-7 gives the whole variable domain GAGVSQSPRYKVAKRGQDVALRCDPISGHVSLFWYQQALGQGPEFLTYFQNEAQLDKSGLPSDRFFAERPEGSVSTLKIQRTQQEDSAVYLCASQPWEAGGKEQYFGPGTRLTVT.

This rearrangement joins TRBV10-3 to TRBJ2-7; no definite D call. The V and J ends lost 6 bases and 3 bases respectively, with 6 bases between them. There are 11 residues in the CDR3. Germline-derived CDR1 and CDR2 are ENHRY and SYGVKD. The CDR3 bases are TGTGCCATCAGCGCCGGCTACGAGCAGTACTTC. Translated, it gives CAISAGYEQYF.

The CDR3 sequence is CASSLAGSPGDTQYF. The DNA of the CDR3 is TGCGCCAGCAGCTTGGCCGGCTCGCCAGGGGATACGCAGTATTTT. This chain connects TRBV5-1 to TRBJ2-3; D is perhaps TRBD1 (5 bases). This CDR3 contains 15 residues. The germline CDR1 and CDR2 sequences are SGHRS and YFSETQ. The V end was cut by 0 bases, the J end by 6 bases, with 14 bases between.

The chain joins TRBV25-1 to TRBJ2-1, with D unresolved. V was cut by 8 bases and J by 3 bases, with 11 bases left in between. CDR1 is MGHDK and CDR2 is SYGVNS in the germline V gene. The CDR3 has 13 residues. The CDR3 loop reads CASAKGGYNEQFF. CDR3 nucleotide sequence: TGTGCCAGCGCAAAAGGCGGCTACAATGAGCAGTTCTTC.

This clone was picked up one time. The V call is TRBV6-1, the J call TRBJ2-2, with D possibly matching TRBD2 (6 bases). V gave up 2 bases and J gave up 4 bases, with 11 bases separating them. The CDR3 runs 15 residues. Per germline, CDR1 MNHNS and CDR2 SASEGT. The CDR3 nucleotides read TGTGCCAGCAGTGAAAAAATGGGGGGCACCGGGGAGCTGTTTTTT. This codes for CASSEKMGGTGELFF.

The J gene is TRBJ2-3, the V gene TRBV2, with 8 bases matching TRBD1. CDR3 length: 15 amino acids. CDR1 and CDR2 (germline): SNHLY, FYNNEI. Trimming cost V 7 bases and J 0 bases; bases outside gene matches: 6. The DNA of the CDR3 is TGTGCCAGCAACAACAGGGGGATTAGCACAGATACGCAGTATTTT. Its translation is CASNNRGISTDTQYF. The whole variable domain, filled in from reference TRBV2 and TRBJ2-3, reads EPEVTQTPSHQVTQMGQEVILRCVPISNHLYFYWYRQILGQKVEFLVSFYNNEISEKSEIFDDQFSVERPDGSNFTLKIRSTKLEDSAMYFCASNNRGISTDTQYFGPGTRLTVL.

The table lists this clone with a count of one. This chain connects TRBV7-6 to TRBJ1-6; possible D gene TRBD1, 5 bases. CDR1 is SGHVS and CDR2 is FNYEAQ in the germline V gene. The V end lost 5 bases, the J end lost 3 bases, and 14 bases lay between the germline ends. The CDR3 runs 16 residues. CDR3 bases: TGTGCCAGCAGCCTCGGGGCGAAGCTCTATAATTCACCCCTCCACTTT. Protein product: CASSLGAKLYNSPLHF.

The table lists this clone with a count of one. V usage is TRBV15 and J usage is TRBJ1-2; maybe TRBD1 (5 bases). The germline V gene has CDR1 LNHNV and CDR2 YYDKDF (reference sequence). The CDR3 is 16 amino acids. Trimming cost V 3 bases and J 0 bases, with 14 bases left between them. The CDR3 loop reads CATSRGQGLANYGYTF. CDR3 DNA: TGTGCCACCAGCAGGGGCCAGGGTTTAGCTAACTATGGCTACACCTTC. Using reference TRBV15 and TRBJ1-2 for the parts outside the CDR3, the full variable domain is DAMVIQNPRYQVTQFGKPVTLSCSQTLNHNVMYWYQQKSSQAPKLLFHYYDKDFNNEADTPDNFQSRRPNTSFCFLDIRSPGLGDTAMYLCATSRGQGLANYGYTFGSGTRLTVV.

The chain recombines TRBV7-3 with TRBJ2-2; a possible D gene is TRBD1 (6 bases). Trimming cost V 4 bases and J 1 base, with 10 bases left between them. CDR1 is SGHTA, CDR2 FQGTGA, per germline. The CDR3 loop spans 15 amino acids. The DNA of the CDR3 is TGTGCCAGCAGCTCCACAGGGCTGAACACCGGGGAGCTGTTTTTT. Protein: CASSSTGLNTGELFF. The full variable domain, completed using reference TRBV7-3 and TRBJ2-2, is GAGVSQTPSNKVTEKGKYVELRCDPISGHTALYWYRQSLGQGPEFLIYFQGTGAADDSGLPNDRFFAVRPEGSVSTLKIQRTERGDSAVYLCASSSTGLNTGELFFGEGSRLTVL.

This chain uses TRBV6-4 with TRBJ2-3; the D gene is possibly TRBD2 (5 bases). Trimming pared 2 bases from V and 0 bases from J, leaving 6 bases between. The CDR3 sequence is 14 residues long. Germline loops: CDR1 MRHNA, CDR2 SNTAGT. The CDR3 nucleotides read TGTGCCAGCAGTGACGAGGGTAGCACAGATACGCAGTATTTT. This translates into CASSDEGSTDTQYF.

This chain joins TRBV5-6 and TRBJ1-1; D possibly corresponds to TRBD1 (5 bases). The V end lost 4 bases, the J end lost 0 bases, and 19 bases lay between the germline ends. CDR1 SGHDT and CDR2 YYEEEE come from the germline V gene. CDR3 length equals 17 residues. The CDR3 loop is CASSLPSGGGMNTEAFF. The CDR3 DNA reads as TGTGCCAGCAGCCTCCCGTCGGGGGGTGGCATGAACACTGAAGCTTTCTTT. Together with reference TRBV5-6 and TRBJ1-1, the CDR3 gives the full variable domain: DAGVTQSPTHLIKTRGQQVTLRCSPKSGHDTVSWYQQALGQGPQFIFQYYEEEERQRGNFPDRFSGHQFPNYSSELNVNALLLGDSALYLCASSLPSGGGMNTEAFFGQGTRLTVV.

The chain carries TRBV10-2 and TRBJ2-1; D not resolved. Germline CDR1 is WSHSY and CDR2 is SAAADI. The CDR3 contains 11 residues. Trimming removed 5 bases from V and 10 bases from J, with 9 bases in between. Written as DNA, the CDR3 is TGCGCCAGCAGTCTAGTGTACGAGCAGTTCTTC. Residues: CASSLVYEQFF.

This clone was counted between two and nine times. The V call is TRBV2, the J call TRBJ1-1, with TRBD1 as a possible D gene (5 bases). V was pared by 6 bases and J by 0 bases, with 5 bases between. Per germline, CDR1 SNHLY and CDR2 FYNNEI. The CDR3 runs 12 residues. In DNA, the CDR3 is TGTGCCAGCAGGGACATGAACACTGAAGCTTTCTTT. Amino acid sequence: CASRDMNTEAFF. Variable domain in full (rest from reference TRBV2 and TRBJ1-1): EPEVTQTPSHQVTQMGQEVILRCVPISNHLYFYWYRQILGQKVEFLVSFYNNEISEKSEIFDDQFSVERPDGSNFTLKIRSTKLEDSAMYFCASRDMNTEAFFGQGTRLTVV.

The genes are TRBV7-9 and TRBJ2-7; D remains unclear. The ends were cut back, 7 bases at V and 0 bases at J, with 4 bases in the middle. Germline lookup yields CDR1 SEHNR and CDR2 FQNEAQ (reference sequence). CDR3 length: 11 residues. The CDR3: CASTDSYEQYF. The CDR3 coding sequence is TGTGCCAGCACCGACTCCTACGAGCAGTACTTC.

The chain recombines TRBV28 with TRBJ1-4; D gene ambiguous. This CDR3 is 14 amino acids long. The germline V gene has CDR1 MDHEN and CDR2 SYDVKM. V lost 6 bases and J lost 0, with 8 bases in between. CDR3 nucleotide sequence: TGTGCCAGCAGCGTACGGGCAACTAATGAAAAACTGTTTTTT. The encoded protein is CASSVRATNEKLFF.

This clone came up once. This rearrangement joins TRBV19 to TRBJ2-1, with TRBD2 as a possible D gene (6 bases). Germline CDR1 LNHDA, CDR2 SQIVND (reference sequence). The CDR3 has 15 amino acids. Deletions cut 4 bases from V and 3 bases from J, with 13 bases between. CDR3 bases: TGTGCCAGTAGTACACAACCGACTAGCTACAATGAGCAGTTCTTC. Translated: CASSTQPTSYNEQFF.

The chain has TRBV18 and TRBJ2-1; no definite D call. The V and J ends lost 3 bases and 5 bases respectively, with 14 bases between them. Germline V CDR1 and CDR2: KGHSH, LQKENI. The CDR3 spans 15 residues. This CDR3 reads CASSPLWVGNNEQFF. CDR3 nucleotides: TGTGCCAGCTCACCCCTTTGGGTTGGGAACAATGAGCAGTTCTTC.

V is TRBV27 and J is TRBJ2-1, with D possibly called TRBD1 or TRBD2 (5 bases each). The ends were cut back, 3 bases at V and 0 bases at J, with 15 bases in the middle. Germline CDR1 and CDR2: MNHEY and SMNVEV (reference sequence). This CDR3 spans 17 amino acids. CDR3 sequence: CASSFGTSSYSYNEQFF. The CDR3 region has the DNA TGTGCCAGCAGTTTTGGGACGAGTTCATACTCCTACAATGAGCAGTTCTTC.

The chain has TRBV10-3 and TRBJ1-2; D is unclear. V gave up 0 bases and J gave up 8 bases, with 19 bases separating them. CDR3 length: 16 amino acids. CDR1 ENHRY and CDR2 SYGVKD come from the germline V gene. Here the CDR3 reads CAISESNIADSRGYTF. The CDR3 DNA sequence: TGTGCCATCAGTGAGTCGAACATCGCGGACTCTCGGGGCTACACCTTC.

The chain joins TRBV4-1 to TRBJ2-1; 12 bases map to TRBD2. The germline gives CDR1 MGHRA, CDR2 YSYEKL. V lost 4 bases and J lost 2; bases outside the gene matches: 12. CDR3 size: 19 residues. In nucleotides, the CDR3 is TGCGCCAGCAGCCTGACTAGCGGGGGTCCACCTACCCCCTACAATGAGCAGTTCTTC. Translating gives CASSLTSGGPPTPYNEQFF.